These T cell receptor beta chains were read from a single sample in a study of shared clonotypes between healthy human individuals. Clones were sequenced by immunoSEQ multiplex PCR, and TCRdb holds only the in-frame ones, with some missing. In the table there are 850,000 to 1,200,000 clones, around 76% of which are singletons. Sequenced sample: memory CD4+ T cells sorted from blood. Receptors originate from a man younger than 35 in good health. Each CDR3 is given with its conserved first and last residue. A D gene is named only where the DNA matches it firmly. The listing skips clone size in some rows; elsewhere it reads once, few, many or a size class.

- TRBJ2-7 TRBV5-1 - TGCGCCAGCAGCTTGGGGCAGGGGATCCACGAGCAGTACTTC CASSLGQGIHEQYF
- TRBJ1-2 TRBV11-2 TRBD1 TGTGCCAGCAGCTTAGCAGAGGGACAGGTCGGCTACACCTTC CASSLAEGQVGYTF
- TRBJ1-1 TRBV30 - TGTGCCTGGATGGCGCAGGGCACCACTGAAGCTTTCTTT CAWMAQGTTEAFF
- TRBJ1-3 TRBV10-3 - TGTGCCATCAGTGACAGGGTACGATCTGGAAACACCATATATTTT CAISDRVRSGNTIYF
- TRBJ2-3 TRBV5-4 TRBD1 TGTGCCAGCAGGACAGGGGACCCTAGCACAGATACGCAGTATTTT CASRTGDPSTDTQYF
few TRBJ1-4 TRBV9 TRBD1 TGTGCCAGCAGCGGATCCGGGACAGGGGGTAGTCGGGCTAATGAAAAACTGTTTTTT CASSGSGTGGSRANEKLFF
- TRBJ1-4 TRBV6-1 - TGTGCCAGCAGTGAAACTTTGAGTCAGGGGTTTGAAAAACTGTTTTTT CASSETLSQGFEKLFF
- TRBJ1-2 TRBV5-1 - TGCGCCAGCAGCCTATCTTTTTCGGGGGATGGCTACACCTTC CASSLSFSGDGYTF
- TRBJ2-2 TRBV19 - TGTGCCAGTAGTCTCAGGGCGGGCGGGGACACCGGGGAGCTGTTTTTT CASSLRAGGDTGELFF
- TRBJ1-6 TRBV21-1 - TGTGCCAGCAGCATCAAAAGGGATAGGGGCACTAATTCACCCCTCCACTTT CASSIKRDRGTNSPLHF
- TRBJ2-5 TRBV5-8 - TGTGCCAGCAGCTTGGGTTGGGACGCCCTGGGGACCCAGTACTTC CASSLGWDALGTQYF
once TRBJ2-7 TRBV6-1 - TGTGCCAGCAGGGGGACAAACCTCTACGAGCAGTACTTC CASRGTNLYEQYF
- TRBJ1-2 TRBV19 - TGTGCCAGTAGTACTACGTTGGAGGGTGGCTACACCTTC CASSTTLEGGYTF
- TRBJ1-5 TRBV9 - TGTGCCAGCAGCGATTCGAATAGCAATCAGCCCCAGCATTTT CASSDSNSNQPQHF
few TRBJ1-2 TRBV28 TRBD1 TGTGCCAGCAGATCACAGGGGGGGAGGTATGGCTACACCTTC CASRSQGGRYGYTF
- TRBJ2-7 TRBV7-2 - TGTGCCAGCAGCACTACACAGGTCCACGAGCAGTACTTC CASSTTQVHEQYF
- TRBJ1-2 TRBV4-1 - TGCGCCAGCAGCCAAGATCGAGGAAACGAGGTTGGCTACACCTTC CASSQDRGNEVGYTF
- TRBJ1-3 TRBV21-1 - TGTGCCAGCAGCAAACGGCAGGGCCCCTGCGCGCAGTTAGGAAACACCATATATTTT CASSKRQGPCAQLGNTIYF
many TRBJ1-2 TRBV18 - TGTGCCAGCTCACCGAGGGAATTTAACTATGGCTACACCTTC CASSPREFNYGYTF
- TRBJ2-5 TRBV18 TRBD1 TGTGCCAGCTCACGCGAGCGACAGGGGGTAATTCAAGAGACCCAGTACTTC CASSRERQGVIQETQYF
- TRBJ2-5 TRBV6-6 TRBD1 TGTGCCAGCAGTGGGACAGGGTACCAAGAGACCCAGTACTTC CASSGTGYQETQYF
- TRBJ2-7 TRBV13 TRBD2 TGTGCCAGCAGCTTAGCCCGGGAGGGAGAGCAGTACTTC CASSLAREGEQYF
- TRBJ2-1 TRBV9 TRBD2 TGTGCCAGCAGCTTCACTGGTAGCGGGTCCGACAATGAGCAGTTCTTC CASSFTGSGSDNEQFF
- TRBJ1-4 TRBV5-6 TRBD1 TGTGCCAGCAGACGCCGGGACAGGGTAGAAAAACTGTTTTTT CASRRRDRVEKLFF
- TRBJ1-2 TRBV19 - TGTGCCAGTAGTATAGGTGGAGCAGGGTATGGCTACACCTTC CASSIGGAGYGYTF
- TRBJ1-2 TRBV7-8 - TGTGCCAGCAGCTCCGACAGAGCCTATGGCTACACCTTC CASSSDRAYGYTF
- TRBJ1-5 TRBV5-5 TRBD1 TGTGCCAGCAGCCCGGACAGGATTAATCAGCCCCAGCATTTT CASSPDRINQPQHF
- TRBJ1-2 TRBV30 TRBD1 TGTGCCTGGAGACCGGGACAGTGGGCTAACTATGGCTACACCTTC CAWRPGQWANYGYTF
- TRBJ1-1 TRBV9 - TGTGCCAGCAGCGTAGGGGACGGGAACACTGAAGCTTTCTTT CASSVGDGNTEAFF
- TRBJ1-2 TRBV10-3 - TGTGCCATCAGTGAGTCCACAGAGGGATATGGCTACACCTTC CAISESTEGYGYTF
many TRBJ2-4 TRBV28 - TGTGCCAGCAGTTTAGTTCAGGGTGGAAACATTCAGTACTTC CASSLVQGGNIQYF
- TRBJ2-2 TRBV5-4 TRBD2 TGTGCCAGCAGCAAGGGGGGACTAGCGGCGAACACCGGGGAGCTGTTTTTT CASSKGGLAANTGELFF
- TRBJ2-6 TRBV6-1 - TGTGCCAGCAGTGGACGGGGGCCCTCTGGGGCCAACGTCCTGACTTTC CASSGRGPSGANVLTF
- TRBJ2-7 TRBV28 - TGTGCCAGCAGCGCCCCTTGGGGGGACCCACTTTCCTACGAGCAGTACTTC CASSAPWGDPLSYEQYF
- TRBJ1-1 TRBV7-9 - TGTGCCAGCAGCTTAGAGGGTCTTGAAGCTTTCTTT CASSLEGLEAFF
- TRBJ1-5 TRBV6-6 - TGTGCCAGCAATCGGTTAGCCCAGAGCAATCAGCCCCAGCATTTT CASNRLAQSNQPQHF
once TRBJ1-6 TRBV4-1 - TGCGCCAGCAGCCTTTCCCCGGGCGGGTTTAATTCACCCCTCCACTTT CASSLSPGGFNSPLHF
- TRBJ1-2 TRBV28 - TGTGCCAGCAGTTTAGGGGGGCAGGTTGGCTACACCTTC CASSLGGQVGYTF
- TRBJ1-4 TRBV11-2 - TGTGCCAGCAGCTCAGGGATGACTAATGAAAAACTGTTTTTT CASSSGMTNEKLFF
- TRBJ1-5 TRBV7-2 TRBD1 TGTGCCAGCAGCTCGGGACAGGGGGTCAATCAGCCCCAGCATTTT CASSSGQGVNQPQHF
- TRBJ2-7 TRBV2 - TGTGCCAGCAGTGATCGGGAGTTCAAGCAGTACTTC CASSDREFKQYF
once TRBJ2-3 TRBV5-1 TRBD2 TGCGCCAGCAGCTCCCGGCGGGCGGGGGACACAGATACGCAGTATTTT CASSSRRAGDTDTQYF
few TRBJ2-1 TRBV7-2 TRBD2 TGTGCCAGCAGCCCCCTTTTGGCTAGCGGGAGGGGGTCCTACAATGAGCAGTTCTTC CASSPLLASGRGSYNEQFF
- TRBJ2-3 TRBV7-2 TRBD2 TGTGCCAGCAGCTTACTAGGACTAGCAGATACGCAGTATTTT CASSLLGLADTQYF
- TRBJ2-1 TRBV5-6 TRBD1 TGTGCCAGCAGCCAACAGGGGGCGTTTGGGGACTCCTACAATGAGCAGTTCTTC CASSQQGAFGDSYNEQFF
- TRBJ2-7 TRBV9 - TGTGCCAGCAGCGTAGGAGGGCAGGGTCCCGAGCAGTACTTC CASSVGGQGPEQYF
- TRBJ2-5 TRBV5-1 - TGCGCCAGCAGCACGGGAGCCCAAGAGACCCAGTACTTC CASSTGAQETQYF
- TRBJ1-2 TRBV4-3 TRBD1 TGCGCCAGCAGCCAAGCCCCGGGACAGGGTGGTTATGGCTACACCTTC CASSQAPGQGGYGYTF